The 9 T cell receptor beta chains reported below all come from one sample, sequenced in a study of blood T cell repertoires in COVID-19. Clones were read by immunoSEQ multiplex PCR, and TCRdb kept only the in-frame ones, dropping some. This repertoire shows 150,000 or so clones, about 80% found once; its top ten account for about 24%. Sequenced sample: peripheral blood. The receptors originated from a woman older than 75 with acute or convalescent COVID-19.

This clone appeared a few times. CDR3 sequence reads: CASSVFQEDLGEAFF. CDR3 nucleotide sequence: TGTGCCAGCAGCGTATTCCAGGAGGACCTAGGTGAAGCTTTCTTT. The V gene is TRBV9, the J gene TRBJ1-1; D remains unclear. Germline CDR1 is SGDLS and CDR2 is YYNGEE. The CDR3 consists of 15 residues. V was pared by 1 base and J by 7 bases, with 17 bases between.

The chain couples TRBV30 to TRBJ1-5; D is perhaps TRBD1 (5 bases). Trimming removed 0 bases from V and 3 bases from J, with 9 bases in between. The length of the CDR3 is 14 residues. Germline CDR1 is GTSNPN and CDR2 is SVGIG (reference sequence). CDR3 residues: CAWSVLDTNQPQHF. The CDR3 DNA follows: TGTGCCTGGAGTGTTCTGGACACCAATCAGCCCCAGCATTTT.

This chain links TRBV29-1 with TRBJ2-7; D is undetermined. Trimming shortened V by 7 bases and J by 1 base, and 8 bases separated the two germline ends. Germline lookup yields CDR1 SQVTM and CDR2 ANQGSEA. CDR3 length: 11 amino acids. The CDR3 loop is CSARVSYEQYF. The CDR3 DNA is TGCAGCGCACGGGTTTCCTACGAGCAGTACTTC.

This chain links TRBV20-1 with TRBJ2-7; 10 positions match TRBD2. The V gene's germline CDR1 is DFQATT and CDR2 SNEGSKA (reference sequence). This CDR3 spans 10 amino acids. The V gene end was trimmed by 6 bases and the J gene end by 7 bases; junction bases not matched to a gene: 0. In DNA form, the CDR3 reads TGCAGTGCGGGACTAGCGGAGCAGTACTTC. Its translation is CSAGLAEQYF.

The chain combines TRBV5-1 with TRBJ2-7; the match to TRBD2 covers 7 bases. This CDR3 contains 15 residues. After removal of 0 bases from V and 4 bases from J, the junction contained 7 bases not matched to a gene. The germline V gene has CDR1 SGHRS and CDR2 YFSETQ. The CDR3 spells CASSLDRGSGYEQYF. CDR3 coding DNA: TGCGCCAGCAGCTTGGATCGCGGGAGCGGGTACGAGCAGTACTTC.

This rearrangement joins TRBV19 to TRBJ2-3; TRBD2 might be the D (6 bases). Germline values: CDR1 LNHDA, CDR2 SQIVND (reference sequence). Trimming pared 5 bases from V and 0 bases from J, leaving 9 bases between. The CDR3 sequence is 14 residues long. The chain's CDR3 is CASSSGLSTDTQYF. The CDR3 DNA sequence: TGTGCCAGTAGTTCGGGACTCAGCACAGATACGCAGTATTTT.

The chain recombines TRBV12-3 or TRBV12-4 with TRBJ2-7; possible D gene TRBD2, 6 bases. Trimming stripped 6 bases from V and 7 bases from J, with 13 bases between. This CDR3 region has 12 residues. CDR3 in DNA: TGTGCCAGCAGCCTGACTAGTACTGAGCAGTACTTC. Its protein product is CASSLTSTEQYF.

CDR3 sequence: CASSLAGQAKNIQYF. CDR3 DNA sequence: TGTGCCAGCAGCTTAGCGGGCCAAGCCAAAAACATTCAGTACTTC. V and J are TRBV7-2 and TRBJ2-4; D unclear. Germline lookup yields CDR1 SGHTA and CDR2 FQGNSA. V was pared by 0 bases and J by 0 bases, with 6 bases between. This CDR3 contains 15 residues.

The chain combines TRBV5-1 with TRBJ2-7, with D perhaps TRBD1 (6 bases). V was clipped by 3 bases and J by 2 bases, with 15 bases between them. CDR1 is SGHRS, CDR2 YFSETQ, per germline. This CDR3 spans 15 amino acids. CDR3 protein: CASSYTRGHTYEQYF. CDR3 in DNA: TGCGCCAGCAGCTATACCCGGGGACACACCTACGAGCAGTACTTC.